This entry lists 6 T cell receptor beta chains sequenced from one sample in a study. Treg sorting used a CD4+CD25+CD127-/low gate. TCRdb reprocessed the 5' RACE reads with MiXCR, giving one entry per CDR3 protein. The data contain about 42,000 distinct CDR3 sequences, less than 25% of them singletons. The source material was Tregs sorted from blood. All receptors derive from a female donor with breast cancer.

In this sample, this clonotype turned up a few times. CDR3 coding DNA: TGCAGCGTTGAAATGCAGGGACAAGCTTTCTTT. Its translation is CSVEMQGQAFF. The chain couples TRBV29-1 to TRBJ1-1; perhaps TRBD1 as D (5 bases). The ends were cut back, 2 bases at V and 9 bases at J, with 10 bases in the middle. There are 11 residues in the CDR3. From germline, CDR1 is SQVTM and CDR2 ANQGSEA.

This chain connects TRBV27 to TRBJ2-1; 13 positions agree with TRBD2. CDR3 length: 15 residues. CDR1 is MNHEY and CDR2 is SMNVEV in the germline V gene (reference sequence). J was trimmed by 7 bases and V by 6 bases; bases with no gene match: 6. The DNA for the CDR3 is TGTGCCAGCAGCGAGACTAGCGGGAGGACAAATGAGCAGTTCTTC. This encodes CASSETSGRTNEQFF.

CDR3 bases: TGTGCCAGCAGTAGACAGGAAATTAATGAAAAACTGTTTTTT. It encodes CASSRQEINEKLFF. J is TRBJ1-4 and V is TRBV27, with a possible D match to TRBD1 (6 bases). The CDR3 runs 14 residues. V dropped 5 bases and J dropped 4 bases, with 11 bases sitting between them. Germline values: CDR1 MNHEY, CDR2 SMNVEV (reference sequence).

This clonotype came up many times. The chain carries TRBV4-1 and TRBJ2-7; TRBD2 might be the D (6 bases). Germline CDR1 is MGHRA and CDR2 is YSYEKL. The CDR3 extends over 13 amino acids. V shed 5 bases and J shed 7 bases, with 15 bases lying between them. CDR3 in amino acids: CASSTVTSGEQYF. The CDR3 DNA is TGCGCCAGCAGCACGGTGACTAGTGGTGAGCAGTACTTC.

This clonotype is classed as medium-sized. V and J are TRBV7-3 and TRBJ2-3; D is possibly TRBD1 or TRBD2 (5 bases each). Germline V CDR1 and CDR2: SGHTA, FQGTGA. The CDR3 totals 13 residues. The germline V and J ends were trimmed by 5 bases and 5 bases, with 11 bases remaining between them. The CDR3, as DNA: TGTGCCAGCAGCCTCCGGGACCGAGATACGCAGTATTTT. It encodes CASSLRDRDTQYF.

A note on this clonotype: This may be a read error, as it is one base from a much larger clone. Here the CDR3 omits its conserved ending phenylalanine or tryptophan, so a read error is the likely source. The genes are TRBV9 and TRBJ2-1, with 10 bases aligning to TRBD2. Germline loops: CDR1 SGDLS, CDR2 YYNGEE. This CDR3 is 14 amino acids long. The V segment lost 3 bases and the J segment 6 bases; nucleotides outside the gene matches: 3. In DNA, the CDR3 is TGTGCCAGCAGCGAAGCGGGAGGGACCAATGAGCAGTTCATC. It specifies CASSEAGGTNEQFI.